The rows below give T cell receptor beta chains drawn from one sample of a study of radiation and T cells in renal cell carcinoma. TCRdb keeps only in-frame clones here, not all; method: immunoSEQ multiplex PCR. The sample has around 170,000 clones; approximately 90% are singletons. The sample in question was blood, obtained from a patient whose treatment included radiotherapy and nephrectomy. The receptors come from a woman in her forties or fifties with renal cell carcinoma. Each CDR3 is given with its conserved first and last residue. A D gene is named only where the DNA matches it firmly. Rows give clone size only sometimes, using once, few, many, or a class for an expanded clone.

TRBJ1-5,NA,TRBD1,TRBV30,TGTGCCTGGAGTGCAGGGACAGGTTATCAGCCCCAGCATTTT,CAWSAGTGYQPQHF
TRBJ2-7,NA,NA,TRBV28,TGTGCCAGCAGTTTACAGGGGAGCTCCTACGAGCAGTACTTC,CASSLQGSSYEQYF
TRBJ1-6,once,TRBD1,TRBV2,TGTGCCAGCAGTAGGACAGGCAGTAATAATTCACCCCTCCACTTT,CASSRTGSNNSPLHF
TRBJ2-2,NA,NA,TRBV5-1,TGCGCCAGCAGCTTGGCCTTAGGTGCCACCGGGGAGCTGTTTTTT,CASSLALGATGELFF
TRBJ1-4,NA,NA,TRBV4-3,TGCGCCAGCAGCCAAGATTCGAATGAAAAACTGTTTTTT,CASSQDSNEKLFF
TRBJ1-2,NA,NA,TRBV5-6,TGTGCCAGCAAGATTTCGGGTGGCTACACCTTC,CASKISGGYTF
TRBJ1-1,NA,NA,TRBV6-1,TGTGCCAGCAGTAACAAACGAGGGGGGACTGAAGCTTTCTTT,CASSNKRGGTEAFF
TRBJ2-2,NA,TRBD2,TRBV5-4,TGTGCCAGCAGCTTGGCCCCGGGGGGGCTTGTCGGGGAGCTGTTTTTT,CASSLAPGGLVGELFF
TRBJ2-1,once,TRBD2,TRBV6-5,TGTGCCAGCAGCCACGCGGGACTAGCGGGCAATGAGCAGTTCTTC,CASSHAGLAGNEQFF
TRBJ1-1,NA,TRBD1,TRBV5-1,TGCGCCAGCAGCTTGGTCCAGGGGGCCGAGGCTGAAGCTTTCTTT,CASSLVQGAEAEAFF
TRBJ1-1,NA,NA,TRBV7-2,TGTGCCAGCAGCTCCGATTTAATAGGGTCTGGCACTGAAGCTTTCTTT,CASSSDLIGSGTEAFF
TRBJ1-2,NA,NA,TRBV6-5,TGTGCCAGCAGCCCAACCCTCGTCCCGTTTGGCTACACCTTC,CASSPTLVPFGYTF
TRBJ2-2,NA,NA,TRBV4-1,TGCGCCAGCAGCCAAGCGGGTGCGGAGCCCGGGGAGCTGTTTTTT,CASSQAGAEPGELFF
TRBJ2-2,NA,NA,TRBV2,TGTGCCAGCAGGGCCGGGGTAGACACCGGGGAGCTGTTTTTT,CASRAGVDTGELFF
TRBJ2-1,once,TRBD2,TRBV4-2,TGTGCCAGCAGCCAAGAACCTAGCGGGGCGTACAATGAGCAGTTCTTC,CASSQEPSGAYNEQFF
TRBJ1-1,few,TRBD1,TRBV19,TGTGCCAGTAGAACCCGGACAGGGGCGGATTTTAACACTGAAGCTTTCTTT,CASRTRTGADFNTEAFF
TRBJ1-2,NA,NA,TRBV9,TGTGCCAGCAGCGCCCGTGGGACTAGCTATGGCTACACCTTC,CASSARGTSYGYTF
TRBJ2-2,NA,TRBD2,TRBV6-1,TGTGCCAGCGAGGGACTATTCGTCGGGGAGCTGTTTTTT,CASEGLFVGELFF
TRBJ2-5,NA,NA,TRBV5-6,TGTGCCAGCAGCTTGGTACAGGAGACCCAGTACTTC,CASSLVQETQYF
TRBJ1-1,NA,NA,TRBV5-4,TGTGCCAGCAGCGGGGGTCGGGGGAACACTGAAGCTTTCTTT,CASSGGRGNTEAFF
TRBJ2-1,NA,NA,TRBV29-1,TGCAGCGTTGAAGGGGCGGTACTGGGGTACGATGAGCAGTTCTTC,CSVEGAVLGYDEQFF
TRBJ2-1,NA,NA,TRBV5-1,TGCGCCAGCAGCTGGTCGGGACTCGACAATGAGCAGTTCTTC,CASSWSGLDNEQFF
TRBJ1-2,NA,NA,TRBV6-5,TGTGCCAGCAGTTACGTGGGTGGCTACACCTTC,CASSYVGGYTF
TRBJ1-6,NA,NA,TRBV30,TGTGCCTGGAGTCCCTCTTATAATTCACCCCTCCACTTT,CAWSPSYNSPLHF
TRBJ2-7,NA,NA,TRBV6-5,TGTGCCAGCAGAGGGACCGCCTCCTACGAGCAGTACTTC,CASRGTASYEQYF
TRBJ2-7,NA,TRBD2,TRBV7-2,TGTGCCAGCAGCCGGACGGGCGAGCGGGGTGGCCTCTACGAGCAGTACTTC,CASSRTGERGGLYEQYF
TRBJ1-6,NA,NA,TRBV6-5,TGTGCCAGCAGGGGGTCCTCGAGAAATAATTCACCCCTCCACTTT,CASRGSSRNNSPLHF
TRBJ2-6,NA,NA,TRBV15,TGTGCCACCAGCAGAGCACTCTCTGGGGCCAACGTCCTGACTTTC,CATSRALSGANVLTF
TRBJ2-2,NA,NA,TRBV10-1,TGCGCCAGCAGCCGGACACGCGGATTGAACACCGGGGAGCTGTTTTTT,CASSRTRGLNTGELFF
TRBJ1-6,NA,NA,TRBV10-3,TGTGCCATCAGTGCGGACCCCGTGGGGAATTCACCCCTCCACTTT,CAISADPVGNSPLHF
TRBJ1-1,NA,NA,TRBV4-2,TGTGCCAGCAGCCAGGACAGAGCGAACACTGAAGCTTTCTTT,CASSQDRANTEAFF
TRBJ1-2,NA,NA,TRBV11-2,TGTGCCAGCAGCCCTTCCGGGACGGTCTATGGCTACACCTTC,CASSPSGTVYGYTF